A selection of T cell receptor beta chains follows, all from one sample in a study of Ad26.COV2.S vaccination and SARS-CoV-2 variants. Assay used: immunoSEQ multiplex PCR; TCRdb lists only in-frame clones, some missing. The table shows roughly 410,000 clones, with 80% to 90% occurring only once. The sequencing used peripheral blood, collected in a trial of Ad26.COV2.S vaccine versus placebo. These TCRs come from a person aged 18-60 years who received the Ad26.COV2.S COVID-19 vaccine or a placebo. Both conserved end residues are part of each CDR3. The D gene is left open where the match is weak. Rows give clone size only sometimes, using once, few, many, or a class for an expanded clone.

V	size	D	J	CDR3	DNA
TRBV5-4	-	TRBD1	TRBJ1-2	CASSAGTGDNYGYTF	TGTGCCAGCAGCGCCGGGACAGGGGATAACTATGGCTACACCTTC
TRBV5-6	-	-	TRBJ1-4	CASSKSFSDLSEKLFF	TGTGCCAGCAGCAAATCCTTTTCAGACCTAAGCGAAAAACTGTTTTTT
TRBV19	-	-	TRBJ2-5	CASSMTRGPETQYF	TGTGCCAGTAGTATGACTAGGGGGCCAGAGACCCAGTACTTC
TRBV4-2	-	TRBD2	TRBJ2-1	CASTTLGRAEEQFF	TGTGCCAGCACCACCCTTGGGAGGGCCGAAGAGCAGTTCTTC
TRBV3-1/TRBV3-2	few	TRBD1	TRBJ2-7	CASSHGGQGGEQYF	TGTGCCAGCAGCCATGGGGGACAGGGCGGCGAGCAGTACTTC
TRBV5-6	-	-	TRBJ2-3	CASSSIAGDTQYF	TGTGCCAGCAGCTCCATAGCTGGAGATACGCAGTATTTT
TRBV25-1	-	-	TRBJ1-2	CVTGKDGYTF	TGTGTGACAGGAAAAGATGGCTACACCTTC
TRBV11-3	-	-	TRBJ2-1	CASSFPAANEQFF	TGTGCCAGCAGCTTCCCCGCAGCAAATGAGCAGTTCTTC
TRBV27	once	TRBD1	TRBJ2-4	CASRGQGNIQYF	TGTGCCAGCAGAGGACAGGGGAACATTCAGTACTTC
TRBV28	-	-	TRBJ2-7	CASSLASHSYEQYF	TGTGCCAGCAGTTTGGCTTCCCACTCCTACGAGCAGTACTTC
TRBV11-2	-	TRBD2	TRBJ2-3	CASLLAGKGTDTQYF	TGTGCCAGCTTGCTAGCGGGCAAGGGGACAGATACGCAGTATTTT
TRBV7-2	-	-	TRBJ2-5	CASSLGKAQYF	TGTGCCAGCAGCTTAGGGAAGGCCCAGTACTTC
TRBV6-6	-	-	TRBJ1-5	CASSPSGGTSNQPQHF	TGTGCCAGCAGCCCCTCCGGGGGCACAAGCAATCAGCCCCAGCATTTT
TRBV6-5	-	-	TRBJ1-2	CASSPDSGYGYTF	TGTGCCAGCAGCCCCGACAGTGGCTATGGCTACACCTTC
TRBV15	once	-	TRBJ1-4	CATSSGQWRKLFF	TGTGCCACCAGTAGTGGACAGTGGAGAAAACTGTTTTTT
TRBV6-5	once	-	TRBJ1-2	CASSQGKTYGYTF	TGTGCCAGCAGTCAGGGGAAGACCTATGGCTACACCTTC
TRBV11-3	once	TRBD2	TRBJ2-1	CASSRVAGATYNEQFF	TGTGCCAGTTCGAGGGTAGCGGGAGCGACCTACAATGAGCAGTTCTTC
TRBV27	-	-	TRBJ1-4	CATRPHTNEKLFF	TGTGCCACCCGCCCCCACACTAATGAAAAACTGTTTTTT
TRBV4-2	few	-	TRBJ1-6	CASSQDLGAGRISPLHF	TGTGCCAGCAGCCAAGATCTCGGGGCAGGGAGGATTTCACCCCTCCACTTT
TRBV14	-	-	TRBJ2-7	CASSQGPLTTTRQYF	TGTGCCAGCAGCCAAGGCCCCCTGACAACCACTCGGCAGTACTTC
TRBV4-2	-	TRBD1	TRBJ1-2	CASSLLGGRGIGYTF	TGTGCCAGCAGCCTATTAGGGGGCAGGGGGATAGGCTACACCTTC
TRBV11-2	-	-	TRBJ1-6	CASSPRAGNLNSPLHF	TGTGCCAGCAGCCCCCGTGCGGGGAACCTCAATTCACCCCTCCACTTT
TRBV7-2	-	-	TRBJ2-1	CASSLQAVSYNEQFF	TGTGCCAGCAGCTTGCAAGCGGTTTCCTACAATGAGCAGTTCTTC
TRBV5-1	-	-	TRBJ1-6	CASSGEGNSPLHF	TGCGCCAGCAGCGGGGAGGGAAATTCACCCCTCCACTTT
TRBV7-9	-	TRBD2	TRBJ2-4	CASSLGASGNIQYF	TGTGCCAGCAGCTTAGGGGCTAGCGGAAACATTCAGTACTTC
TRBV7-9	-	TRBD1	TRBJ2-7	CASSLVGQTYEQYF	TGTGCCAGCAGCTTAGTGGGACAGACCTACGAGCAGTACTTC
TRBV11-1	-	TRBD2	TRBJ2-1	CASSLLSGRGEQFF	TGTGCCAGCAGCTTATTAAGCGGGAGGGGTGAGCAGTTCTTC
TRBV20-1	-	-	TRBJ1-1	CSASLVGDEAFF	TGCAGTGCTAGTCTTGTTGGGGATGAAGCTTTCTTT
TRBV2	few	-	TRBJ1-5	CASRREGNLHQPQHF	TGTGCCAGCAGAAGAGAAGGGAATCTCCATCAGCCCCAGCATTTT
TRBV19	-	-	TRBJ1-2	CASSIASLDRPRGYTF	TGTGCCAGTAGTATAGCTTCGTTGGACAGACCGCGTGGCTACACCTTC
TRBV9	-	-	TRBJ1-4	CASSVGPNEKLFF	TGTGCCAGCAGCGTGGGGCCTAATGAAAAACTGTTTTTT